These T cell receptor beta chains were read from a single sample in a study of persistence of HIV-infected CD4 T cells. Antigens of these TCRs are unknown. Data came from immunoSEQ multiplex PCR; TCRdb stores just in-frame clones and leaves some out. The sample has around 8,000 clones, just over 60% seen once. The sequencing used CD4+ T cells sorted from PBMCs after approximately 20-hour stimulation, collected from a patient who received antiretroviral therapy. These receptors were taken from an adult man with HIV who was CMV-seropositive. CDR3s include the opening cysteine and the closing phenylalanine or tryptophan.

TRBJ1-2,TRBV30,CAWSFLARTGRGYNGYTF
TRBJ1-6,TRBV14,CASSQDLDNSPLHF
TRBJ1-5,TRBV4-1,CASSQEYRGVRPQHF
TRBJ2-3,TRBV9,CASSYQGWGTDTQYF
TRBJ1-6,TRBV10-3,CATETGLNNSPLHF
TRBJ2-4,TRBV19,CASKSRVTKNIQYF
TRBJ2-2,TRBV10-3,CAISESGQGASTGELFF
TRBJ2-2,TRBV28,CASLRGVTGELFF
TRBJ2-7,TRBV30,CAASKGVYEQYF
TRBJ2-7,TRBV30,CAWVGKGTTVDEQYF
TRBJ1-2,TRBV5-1,CASSPGQYGYTF
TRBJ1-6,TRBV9,CASSPDDYVDSPLHF
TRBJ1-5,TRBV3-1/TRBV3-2,CASSQDLGGRPLSQHF
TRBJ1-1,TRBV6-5,CASKGQQNTEAFF
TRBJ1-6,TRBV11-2,CASSFNRVPNSPLHF
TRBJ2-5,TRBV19,CASSIDVNTGRETQYF
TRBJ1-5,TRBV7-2,CASSWTVDSNQPQHF
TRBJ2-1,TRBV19,CASSGTGGRNEQFF
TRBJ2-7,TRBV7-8,CASSTQDFSYEQYF
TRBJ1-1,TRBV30,CAWGPGWTEAFF